This T cell receptor (beta chain) was captured by sequencing in a study of cytomegalovirus exposure and HLA in healthy donors. The study's findings and limits: Most observed TCR sequences were rare, whereas some public TCRs were detected in many donors. CMV antigen specificity was confirmed in vitro for three CMV-associated chains. The study designated fewer than 200 TCR beta chains cytomegalovirus-associated.

Turning to this clone: Its antigen is not known.

13 Jbeta primers and 60 Vbeta primers were used for the PCR. The assay was immunoSEQ multiplex PCR, and TCRdb's table has in-frame clones only and misses some. The repertoire holds some 180,000 clones, roughly 87% seen once, with approximately 0.98% in the top ten. There were likely unrecorded immune exposures, though donors were nominally healthy when sampled. V was clipped by 4 bases and J by 4 bases; unmatched bases: 6. Germline V gene sequence: CDR1 SGHDT, CDR2 YYEEEE. The CDR3 covers 14 residues. Material for sequencing was PBMCs. The TCR originated in a boy younger than 10 in good health and CMV-seronegative. V usage is TRBV5-6 and J usage is TRBJ2-5; 8 bases fit TRBD1. CDR3 loop: CASSRTGLGETQYF. CDR3 coding DNA: TGTGCCAGCAGCCGGACAGGGCTAGGAGAGACCCAGTACTTC.